The 27 T cell receptor beta chains presented below share a single source sample, sequenced in a study of blood T cell repertoires in COVID-19. Sequencing used immunoSEQ multiplex PCR; TCRdb keeps in-frame clones, though not all of them. Of about 220,000 clones listed, 82% are singletons. The sequencing input was peripheral blood. These receptor sequences come from a woman in her 70s with acute or convalescent COVID-19.

The CDR3 region has the DNA TGTGCCAGCCAACAGCAAGCAACTAATGAAAAACTGTTTTTT. Translating gives CASQQQATNEKLFF. The chain recombines TRBV7-9 with TRBJ1-4; no reliable D call. V lost 8 bases to trimming and J lost 0 bases, with 10 bases between them. Germline V gene data show CDR1 as SEHNR and CDR2 as FQNEAQ (reference sequence). The CDR3 spans 14 residues.

The rearrangement uses TRBV5-8 and TRBJ1-2; D gene uncertain. Germline V CDR1 and CDR2: SGHTS, YDEGEE. CDR3 length: 13 amino acids. V lost 6 bases to trimming and J lost 0 bases, with 9 bases between them. This CDR3 reads CASTITSNYGYTF. In DNA, the CDR3 is TGTGCCAGCACTATAACCTCTAACTATGGCTACACCTTC.

The chain recombines TRBV6-2 or TRBV6-3 with TRBJ2-5; 9 bases agree with TRBD1. Germline values: CDR1 MNHEY, CDR2 SVGEGT. CDR3 length: 16 amino acids. Trimming took 0 bases from V and 4 from J; bases not matched to a gene: 6. For the CDR3, the DNA is TGTGCCAGCAGTTACTCGGCGACAGGGGGTCGAGAGACCCAGTACTTC. This encodes CASSYSATGGRETQYF.

The rearrangement links TRBV3-1 (or the pseudogene TRBV3-2) to TRBJ2-1; 11 positions agree with TRBD2. Germline V gene lookup returns CDR1 LGHDT and CDR2 YNNKEL (reference sequence). CDR3 length equals 18 residues. V lost 4 bases to trimming and J lost 4 bases; unmatched junction nucleotides: 12. CDR3 region: CASSLFPLAGAPYNEQFF. The CDR3 DNA sequence: TGTGCCAGCAGCCTCTTTCCACTAGCGGGGGCCCCTTACAATGAGCAGTTCTTC.

This rearrangement joins TRBV9 to TRBJ2-7, with TRBD2 identical over 7 bases. The CDR3 totals 15 residues. The germline gives CDR1 SGDLS, CDR2 YYNGEE. With V trimmed by 3 bases and J by 5 bases, 11 bases remained unmatched. The CDR3 bases are TGTGCCAGCAGCGCTGGGGAGGGATTTTTCAACGAGCAGTACTTC. Residues: CASSAGEGFFNEQYF. Supplemented by reference TRBV9 and TRBJ2-7, the full variable domain reads DSGVTQTPKHLITATGQRVTLRCSPRSGDLSVYWYQQSLDQGLQFLIQYYNGEERAKGNILERFSAQQFPDLHSELNLSSLELGDSALYFCASSAGEGFFNEQYFGPGTRLTVT.

In its sample, this clone was seen a few times. The rearrangement links TRBV2 to TRBJ2-2, with TRBD2 matching over 7 bases. The V and J ends lost 7 bases and 6 bases, in that order; junction bases with no gene match: 11. Germline V gene data show CDR1 as SNHLY and CDR2 as FYNNEI. The CDR3 sequence is 15 residues long. CDR3 region: CASTERTGGSGELFF. Written as DNA, the CDR3 is TGTGCCAGCACGGAGCGGACCGGGGGGTCCGGGGAGCTGTTTTTT. The whole variable domain, remainder taken from reference TRBV2 and TRBJ2-2, is EPEVTQTPSHQVTQMGQEVILRCVPISNHLYFYWYRQILGQKVEFLVSFYNNEISEKSEIFDDQFSVERPDGSNFTLKIRSTKLEDSAMYFCASTERTGGSGELFFGEGSRLTVL.

V gene TRBV4-1 combines with J gene TRBJ1-2, with 8 bases that match TRBD1. There are 14 residues in the CDR3. J gave up 4 bases and V 4 bases, and 5 bases lay outside the gene matches. CDR1 MGHRA and CDR2 YSYEKL come from the germline V gene. CDR3 in amino acids: CASSPPDRVYGYTF. The CDR3 DNA follows: TGCGCCAGCAGCCCACCGGACAGGGTCTATGGCTACACCTTC.

This clone was detected a few times. The chain uses TRBV7-2 and TRBJ1-1; D is ambiguous. Germline V lookup: CDR1 SGHTA, CDR2 FQGNSA. The V end lost 5 bases, the J end lost 8 bases, and 18 bases lay between the germline ends. There are 14 residues in the CDR3. The CDR3, as DNA: TGTGCCAGCAGCACTCTCCCCTCTCTACTAGAAGCTTTCTTT. Its protein product is CASSTLPSLLEAFF.

A remark on this clone: This CDR3 is also generated by other DNA sequences in the sample. V usage is TRBV5-1 and J usage is TRBJ1-1; unclear D gene. The CDR3 runs to 14 residues. Germline CDR1 reads SGHRS; CDR2 reads YFSETQ. Trimming cost V 3 bases and J 2 bases, with 11 bases left between them. The CDR3, as DNA: TGCGCCAGCAGCTCGGGTCAGCCAAACACTGAAGCTTTCTTT. This translates into CASSSGQPNTEAFF.

This clone was seen a single time. The CDR3 spells CASSLSQGWYGYTF. CDR3 in DNA: TGTGCCAGCAGTTTATCGCAGGGATGGTATGGCTACACCTTC. This chain joins TRBV27 and TRBJ1-2; the D gene is possibly TRBD1 (5 bases). The CDR3 has 14 residues. V was clipped by 0 bases and J by 5 bases, with 10 bases between them. In germline, CDR1 is MNHEY, CDR2 SMNVEV (reference sequence).

The chain uses TRBV28 and TRBJ1-2; 7 nucleotides match TRBD1. Germline V gene data show CDR1 as MDHEN and CDR2 as SYDVKM. The CDR3 length is 16 residues. The junction had 9 bases not matched to a gene; V was cut back by 5 bases and J by 0 bases. The CDR3 here is CASSQAARGPNYGYTF. The DNA of the CDR3 is TGTGCCAGCAGTCAGGCCGCAAGGGGGCCTAACTATGGCTACACCTTC.

This chain links TRBV3-1 (or the pseudogene TRBV3-2) with TRBJ1-1; TRBD1 might be the D (5 bases). V was trimmed by 1 base and J by 1 base, leaving 13 bases between them. Germline values: CDR1 LGHDT, CDR2 YNNKEL (reference sequence). The CDR3 runs 16 residues. The CDR3 is CASSQGGGRRNTEAFF. CDR3 nucleotides: TGTGCCAGCAGCCAAGGGGGGGGTCGGAGGAACACTGAAGCTTTCTTT.

This sequence joins TRBV29-1 and TRBJ2-2; the match to TRBD1 covers 7 bases. V lost 6 bases and J lost 6; bases outside the gene matches: 4. The CDR3 is 12 amino acids. Germline V gene lookup returns CDR1 SQVTM and CDR2 ANQGSEA. The CDR3 coding sequence is TGCAGCGTAAACAGGGGTCCCGGGGAGCTGTTTTTT. Translation gives CSVNRGPGELFF.

There are a few counts of this clone. The chain uses TRBV5-1 and TRBJ1-1, with TRBD1 matching 9 bases. Germline V gene lookup returns CDR1 SGHRS and CDR2 YFSETQ. The CDR3 runs to 13 residues. V trimming: 7 bases; J trimming: 3 bases; junction bases outside the gene matches: 4. CDR3 sequence reads: CASRDRVDTEAFF. CDR3 DNA: TGCGCCAGCCGGGACAGGGTGGACACTGAAGCTTTCTTT.

This chain connects TRBV6-5 to TRBJ2-7; TRBD1 matches at 10 bases. Germline CDR1 MNHEY, CDR2 SVGAGI. V lost 6 bases to trimming and J lost 12 bases; unmatched junction nucleotides: 14. This CDR3 is built from 14 residues. CDR3 nucleotide sequence: TGTGCCAGCAGCAATCGGGACAGGGGTAGGAAGTGGTACTTC. This gives the protein CASSNRDRGRKWYF.

V is TRBV7-2 and J is TRBJ1-6, with 9 bases fitting TRBD1. Germline V gives CDR1 SGHTA, CDR2 FQGNSA. After removal of 1 base from V and 9 bases from J, the junction contained 4 bases not matched to a gene. This CDR3 region has 15 residues. The CDR3 sequence is CASSLGTGGFSPLHF. The DNA for the CDR3 is TGTGCCAGCAGCTTAGGAACAGGGGGCTTTTCACCCCTCCACTTT.

The gene calls are TRBV20-1 and TRBJ2-7, with TRBD2 identical over 7 bases. This CDR3 is built from 14 residues. Unmatched junction bases numbered 7, after V lost 3 bases and J lost 2 bases. Germline V gene sequence: CDR1 DFQATT, CDR2 SNEGSKA (reference sequence). The CDR3 loop reads CSASGAGDAYEQYF. The DNA of the CDR3 is TGCAGTGCTAGTGGGGCGGGGGACGCCTACGAGCAGTACTTC.

V and J are TRBV11-2 and TRBJ2-1; 10 bases line up with TRBD1. This CDR3 is 14 amino acids long. Looked up from germline, CDR1 is SGHAT and CDR2 is FQNNGV. V lost 6 bases to trimming and J lost 4 bases; unmatched junction nucleotides: 3. The CDR3 DNA reads as TGTGCCAGCAGTCGGGGACAGGGGTACAATGAGCAGTTCTTC. Amino acids: CASSRGQGYNEQFF. Combining the CDR3 with reference TRBV11-2 and TRBJ2-1 gives the whole variable domain EAGVAQSPRYKIIEKRQSVAFWCNPISGHATLYWYQQILGQGPKLLIQFQNNGVVDDSQLPKDRFSAERLKGVDSTLKIQPAKLEDSAVYLCASSRGQGYNEQFFGPGTRLTVL.

The chain recombines TRBV9 with TRBJ1-5, with TRBD1 as a possible D gene (6 bases). This CDR3 spans 15 amino acids. V was pared by 0 bases and J by 2 bases, with 9 bases between. The germline gives CDR1 SGDLS, CDR2 YYNGEE. The CDR3 region is CASSVEGGGNQPQHF. Written as DNA, the CDR3 is TGTGCCAGCAGCGTAGAAGGGGGAGGCAATCAGCCCCAGCATTTT.

This chain joins TRBV21-1 and TRBJ2-7; the table names TRBD2, a call not compared with the DNA. TRBV21-1 is described as a pseudogene. This CDR3 is 18 amino acids long. CDR3 sequence (DNA): TGTGCCAGCACCACTAAAGGAGCGGGGGGCACCAGCTCCTACGAGCAGTACTTC. Residues: CASTTKGAGGTSSYEQYF.

The chain joins TRBV2 to TRBJ2-7; maybe TRBD1 (6 bases). Looked up from germline, CDR1 is SNHLY and CDR2 is FYNNEI. The CDR3 extends over 14 amino acids. V was shortened by 9 bases and J by 3 bases, with 18 bases between the two germline ends. The CDR3 DNA sequence: TGTGCCAGTTCGGACAGCCCGAGGGTCTACGAGCAGTACTTC. Translation gives CASSDSPRVYEQYF.

This clone was detected once. The rearrangement uses TRBV29-1 and TRBJ1-4, with D tentatively TRBD1 (5 bases). Germline CDR1 reads SQVTM; CDR2 reads ANQGSEA. Trimming shortened V by 4 bases and J by 8 bases, and 11 bases separated the two germline ends. The CDR3 is 12 residues long. CDR3 sequence reads: CSVARGMEKLFF. The CDR3 DNA sequence: TGCAGCGTTGCTCGGGGGATGGAAAAACTGTTTTTT.

This chain joins TRBV6-6 and TRBJ1-1; 7 bases align to TRBD1. Unmatched junction bases numbered 8, after V lost 4 bases and J lost 0 bases. From germline, CDR1 is MNHNY and CDR2 SVGAGI (reference sequence). This CDR3 contains 16 residues. In DNA, the CDR3 is TGTGCCAGCAGTTCCGGACAGGACGCACTGAACACTGAAGCTTTCTTT. Translating it yields CASSSGQDALNTEAFF.

The table lists this clone with a count of one. The chain carries TRBV2 and TRBJ2-3; D unclear. The CDR3 sequence is 12 residues long. Between the trimmed V and J ends, which lost 4 bases and 2 bases, there was a span of 4 bases. The germline CDR1 and CDR2 sequences are SNHLY and FYNNEI. The CDR3 nucleotides read TGTGCCAGCAGTGTCCTCACAGATACGCAGTATTTT. It yields the protein CASSVLTDTQYF. Drawing the rest from reference TRBV2 and TRBJ2-3, the complete variable domain is EPEVTQTPSHQVTQMGQEVILRCVPISNHLYFYWYRQILGQKVEFLVSFYNNEISEKSEIFDDQFSVERPDGSNFTLKIRSTKLEDSAMYFCASSVLTDTQYFGPGTRLTVL.

V usage is TRBV30 and J usage is TRBJ1-3; the D is unclear. Trimming took off 0 bases at V and 0 bases at J, with 9 bases between the two ends. Germline V gives CDR1 GTSNPN, CDR2 SVGIG (reference sequence). There are 15 residues in the CDR3. For the CDR3, the DNA is TGTGCCTGGAGTGTATCCGGGAGCTCTGGAAACACCATATATTTT. Translated, it gives CAWSVSGSSGNTIYF.

Points on this clone: Because the CDR3's place on the DNA is in doubt, the DNA is left out and the CDR3 is given as listed by TCRdb. V gene TRBV5-8 combines with J gene TRBJ1-2; whether TRBD1, the table's D call, matches the DNA was not checked. From its first to its last residue, the CDR3 has 12 amino acids. Germline-derived CDR1 and CDR2 are SGHTS and YDEGEE. This chain's CDR3 is CASSFGQGALEF.

The chain recombines TRBV7-8 with TRBJ2-7; TRBD1 aligns across 11 bases. CDR1 and CDR2 from the germline V gene are SGHVS and FQNEAQ. V lost 5 bases to trimming and J lost 6 bases; unmatched junction nucleotides: 3. The CDR3 consists of 13 residues. Here the CDR3 reads CASSPGTGGEQYF. The CDR3, as DNA: TGTGCCAGCAGCCCCGGGACAGGGGGCGAGCAGTACTTC.